The 15 T cell receptor beta chains given below trace back to one sample, sequenced in a study of Ad26.COV2.S vaccination and SARS-CoV-2 variants. Sequencing was performed with immunoSEQ multiplex PCR; in TCRdb, only in-frame clones are kept and a portion is missing. The sample has 320,000 or so clones; 85% to 90% are singletons. Treatment reported: about 20 received Ad26.COV2.S at low or high dose, single or two shots; about 5 received placebo; per-sample allocation not given. The samples date from day 63 after the first vaccine or placebo injection. Sample: peripheral blood, taken in a trial of Ad26.COV2.S vaccine versus placebo. These receptors were obtained from a person between 18 and 65 years old who received the Ad26.COV2.S COVID-19 vaccine or a placebo.

The chain uses TRBV5-5 and TRBJ2-1; 9 bases line up with TRBD2. The V segment lost 4 bases and the J segment 1 base; nucleotides outside the gene matches: 15. Looked up from germline, CDR1 is SGHKS and CDR2 is YYEKEE (reference sequence). The CDR3 runs 19 residues. The CDR3 sequence is CASSPSGTIQPVSYNEQFF. The CDR3 region has the DNA TGTGCCAGCAGCCCTAGCGGGACAATCCAGCCGGTTTCCTACAATGAGCAGTTCTTC.

This clone occurred a few times. The chain employs TRBV5-1 and TRBJ1-4; tentatively, D is TRBD1 (5 bases). Trimming stripped 8 bases from V and 11 bases from J, with 13 bases between. This CDR3 has 11 residues. CDR1 is SGHRS and CDR2 is YFSETQ in the germline V gene. CDR3 amino acids: CASKGEQKLFF. The CDR3 bases are TGCGCCAGTAAAGGGGAGCAGAAACTGTTTTTT.

The rearrangement uses TRBV18 and TRBJ1-1, with D uncertain. Trimming took off 3 bases at V and 7 bases at J, with 12 bases between the two ends. CDR1 KGHSH and CDR2 LQKENI come from the germline V gene. The CDR3 is made up of 13 amino acids. The CDR3 sequence is CASSPRSGGEAFF. In DNA form, the CDR3 reads TGTGCCAGCTCACCTCGTTCAGGCGGTGAAGCTTTCTTT.

CDR3 sequence: CASSLGGNRAFF. The CDR3, as DNA: TGTGCCAGTAGCCTGGGGGGGAATAGAGCTTTCTTT. The chain carries TRBV19 and TRBJ1-1, with D possibly matching TRBD1 (5 bases). In germline, CDR1 is LNHDA, CDR2 SQIVND (reference sequence). The V end was cut by 6 bases, the J end by 10 bases, with 15 bases between. This CDR3 region has 12 residues.

This clone is a singleton in its sample. The rearrangement joins TRBV29-1 to TRBJ1-2, with 10 positions matching TRBD1. CDR3 length: 15 amino acids. Germline trimming cut 5 bases from V and 4 bases from J; bases unmatched to any gene: 10. Germline values: CDR1 SQVTM, CDR2 ANQGSEA. CDR3 in amino acids: CSVLADRGRSYGYTF. CDR3 in DNA: TGCAGCGTTCTGGCGGACAGGGGGAGATCCTATGGCTACACCTTC.

The chain joins TRBV5-8 to TRBJ1-2, with TRBD1 matching 7 bases. The CDR3 totals 14 residues. With 4 bases clipped from V and 6 bases from J, the junction kept 9 bases outside the gene matches. CDR1 and CDR2 (germline): SGHTS, YDEGEE. As DNA, the CDR3 is TGTGCCAGCAGCCCGAGGACAGGTGCCCATGGCTACACCTTC. Translating gives CASSPRTGAHGYTF.

This clone was recorded only once. The V call is TRBV5-4, the J call TRBJ2-7; D is ambiguous. Germline V gene lookup returns CDR1 SGHNT and CDR2 YYREEE (reference sequence). The CDR3 is 13 amino acids. V dropped 5 bases and J dropped 4 bases, with 13 bases sitting between them. The CDR3 spells CASSIADGYEQYV. CDR3 coding DNA: TGTGCCAGCAGTATCGCCGATGGTTACGAGCAGTACGTC.

V gene TRBV4-3 combines with J gene TRBJ2-4; maybe TRBD1 (6 bases). This CDR3 has 15 amino acids. The V end lost 0 bases, the J end lost 1 base, and 7 bases lay between the germline ends. Germline assignment: CDR1 LGHNA and CDR2 YSLEER. The CDR3 here is CASSQEQGAKNIQYF. CDR3 DNA sequence: TGCGCCAGCAGCCAAGAGCAGGGGGCCAAAAACATTCAGTACTTC.

The chain joins TRBV19 to TRBJ1-1; D not resolved. V shed 6 bases and J shed 0 bases, with 11 bases lying between them. CDR1 is LNHDA, CDR2 SQIVND, per germline (reference sequence). The CDR3 sequence is 14 residues long. CDR3 protein: CASRWAQMNTEAFF. DNA for the CDR3: TGTGCCAGTAGATGGGCCCAGATGAACACTGAAGCTTTCTTT.

The chain is built from TRBV18 and TRBJ2-7; D is possibly TRBD2 (5 bases). Trimming removed 5 bases at V and 4 bases at J, with 18 bases between. The CDR3 is made up of 15 amino acids. Germline V gene sequence: CDR1 KGHSH, CDR2 LQKENI. This CDR3 is CASSREFGGVYEQYV. The CDR3 coding sequence is TGTGCCAGCTCAAGGGAGTTCGGAGGAGTTTACGAGCAGTACGTC.

The table lists this clone with a count of one. The V call is TRBV7-9, the J call TRBJ1-2; unclear D gene. This CDR3 has 15 residues. CDR1 SEHNR and CDR2 FQNEAQ come from the germline V gene (reference sequence). V lost 3 bases to trimming and J lost 4 bases, with 15 bases between them. Here the CDR3 reads CASSFSSTWGYGYTF. The CDR3 nucleotides are TGTGCCAGCAGCTTCTCGTCGACGTGGGGCTATGGCTACACCTTC.

V usage is TRBV5-1 and J usage is TRBJ2-1; D ambiguous. CDR3 size: 15 residues. Germline assignment: CDR1 SGHRS and CDR2 YFSETQ. Trimming took off 0 bases at V and 4 bases at J, with 11 bases between the two ends. CDR3 nucleotide sequence: TGCGCCAGCAGCTTGGCGCCTCCCGGGTACAATGAGCAGTTCTTC. This translates into CASSLAPPGYNEQFF.

The rearrangement joins TRBV2 to TRBJ2-2; 10 bases are a match to TRBD1. V gave up 5 bases and J gave up 5 bases; unmatched junction bases: 2. CDR3 length: 14 amino acids. The germline gives CDR1 SNHLY, CDR2 FYNNEI. The CDR3 reads CASSWTGGTGELFF. CDR3 DNA sequence: TGTGCCAGCAGTTGGACAGGGGGTACCGGGGAGCTGTTTTTT.

In its sample, this clone was seen a few times. The V gene is TRBV5-1, the J gene TRBJ1-1; 7 bases are a match to TRBD1. The ends lost 4 bases at V and 8 bases at J; junction bases unmatched: 14. This CDR3 contains 15 residues. Germline V gene data show CDR1 as SGHRS and CDR2 as YFSETQ. CDR3 in amino acids: CASSTRQGLEMEAFF. CDR3 nucleotides: TGCGCCAGCAGCACCCGACAGGGTCTCGAAATGGAAGCTTTCTTT.

This clone was counted a few times. This chain joins TRBV4-1 and TRBJ1-4; D remains ambiguous. CDR3 size: 15 residues. Per the germline V gene, CDR1 is MGHRA and CDR2 is YSYEKL. V dropped 2 bases and J dropped 0 bases, with 7 bases sitting between them. This CDR3 is CASSQWIATNEKLFF. As DNA, the CDR3 is TGCGCCAGCAGCCAATGGATAGCAACTAATGAAAAACTGTTTTTT.